The clone carrying this T cell receptor (beta chain) has a handful of counts. This sample stems from a study of patients and donors after allogeneic stem cell transplantation. TCRdb re-analysed the RT-PCR reads in MiXCR, keeping a single row per CDR3 protein. The sample lists over 150,000 distinct CDR3 sequences, around 41% seen once, with 33% in the top ten. The CDR3 loop spans 15 amino acids. Germline V gene data show CDR1 as SGHRS and CDR2 as YFSETQ. Unmatched junction bases numbered 3, after V lost 5 bases and J lost 1 base. V usage is TRBV5-1 and J usage is TRBJ2-1; 10 bases are shared with TRBD1. The sequence was obtained from a human donor who was either an allogeneic HSCT recipient or a stem cell or donor lymphocyte infusion donor (not recorded which). It is not recorded whose cells these are; they may come from a transplant donor. Sequenced material: blood, either unsorted or a sorted T cell fraction (not recorded which). CDR3 bases: TGCGCCAGCAGGTCGGACAGGGGGTCCTACAATGAGCAGTTCTTC. Encoded protein: CASRSDRGSYNEQFF.